The 6 T cell receptor beta chains given below trace back to one sample, sequenced in a study of T cells in Graves' hyperthyroidism and ophthalmopathy. From RNA transcripts, TCR beta CDR3 regions were amplified. Initially, a first-round RT-PCR of the TCR CDR3 employed the HTBI primer set. TCRdb processed the multiplex PCR reads anew with MiXCR; each CDR3 protein has one entry. The sample carries about 290,000 distinct CDR3 sequences, approximately 14% recorded once. Specimen: blood. Receptor source: a woman aged 50 to 60 with Graves' hyperthyroidism that later progressed to Graves' ophthalmopathy.

Ten or more counts support this clonotype. The V gene is TRBV7-9, the J gene TRBJ1-4; possible D gene TRBD1, 6 bases. Germline loops: CDR1 SEHNR, CDR2 FQNEAQ (reference sequence). This CDR3 is 15 amino acids long. Trimming took 5 bases from V and 2 from J, leaving 12 bases between them. In nucleotides, the CDR3 is TGTGCCAGCAGCCCTACAGGGATCACTAATGAAAAACTGTTTTTT. Its protein is CASSPTGITNEKLFF.

Worth noting for this clonotype: This may be a read error: a much more frequent sequence differs by one nucleotide. This rearrangement joins TRBV28 to TRBJ2-3, with D possibly TRBD2 on 6 matching bases. Germline CDR1 is MDHEN and CDR2 is SYDVKM. The CDR3 is 16 residues long. The ends were cut back, 6 bases at V and 8 bases at J, with 24 bases in the middle. The CDR3 spells CASSSRASASLGTQYF. The CDR3 DNA is TGTGCCAGCAGCTCCAGGGCTAGCGCGAGCCTGGGTACGCAGTATTTT.

This clonotype showed up many times. V usage is TRBV10-3 and J usage is TRBJ1-6; a possible D gene is TRBD1 (5 bases). This CDR3 has 13 amino acids. V was cut by 7 bases and J by 7 bases, with 11 bases left in between. Per the germline V gene, CDR1 is ENHRY and CDR2 is SYGVKD. CDR3 DNA sequence: TGTGCCATCACCCGGGACGGGAATTCACCCCTCCACTTT. Its protein product is CAITRDGNSPLHF.

This clonotype was detected many times. The chain uses TRBV5-8 and TRBJ2-7; D remains ambiguous. The CDR3 spans 15 residues. The germline V gene has CDR1 SGHTS and CDR2 YDEGEE. The V and J ends lost 1 base and 3 bases respectively, with 14 bases between them. CDR3 sequence: CASSLWTEIIYEQYF. DNA for the CDR3: TGTGCCAGCAGCTTGTGGACGGAGATAATCTACGAGCAGTACTTC.

This clonotype was picked up a small number of times. The chain uses TRBV5-8 and TRBJ2-3, with 7 bases matching TRBD2. This CDR3 comprises 14 residues. The ends lost 2 bases at V and 2 bases at J; junction bases unmatched: 2. In germline, CDR1 is SGHTS, CDR2 YDEGEE. For the CDR3, the DNA is TGTGCCAGCAGCTTCGGGGGGTTCACAGATACGCAGTATTTT. This codes for CASSFGGFTDTQYF.

This clonotype was picked up many times. The V gene is TRBV7-9, the J gene TRBJ1-1; D gene uncertain. CDR3 length: 13 residues. Germline CDR1 and CDR2: SEHNR and FQNEAQ (reference sequence). Trimming stripped 5 bases from V and 2 bases from J, with 9 bases between. The CDR3 DNA follows: TGTGCCAGCAGCAGAGACACCAACACTGAAGCTTTCTTT. The encoded protein is CASSRDTNTEAFF.